A single sample gave rise to the 18 T cell receptor beta chains below, sequenced in a study of human thymus T cells. Resections obtained during corrective heart surgery supplied the thymus tissue. This table comes from immunoSEQ multiplex PCR, and its TCRdb copy is limited to in-frame clones, with some not included. The table includes 70,000 to 75,000 clones, 95% detected once. The source material was thymus tissue. The receptors derive from a girl less than two years old with a congenital heart defect but otherwise immunologically healthy.

The CDR3 bases are TGTGCCAGTATTCGGACAGGGTCGGACACTGAAGCTTTCTTT. It yields the protein CASIRTGSDTEAFF. The V call is TRBV19, the J call TRBJ1-1, with 8 nucleotides matching TRBD1. Germline lookup yields CDR1 LNHDA and CDR2 SQIVND (reference sequence). The V segment lost 7 bases and the J segment 3 bases; nucleotides outside the gene matches: 7. This CDR3 comprises 14 residues.

V is TRBV11-2 and J is TRBJ2-7; the match to TRBD1 covers 7 bases. J gave up 3 bases and V 1 base, and 9 bases lay outside the gene matches. The V gene's germline CDR1 is SGHAT and CDR2 FQNNGV. This CDR3 is built from 16 residues. CDR3 residues: CASSLVRDSIHYEQYF. The DNA for the CDR3 is TGTGCCAGCAGCTTAGTCCGGGACAGCATACACTACGAGCAGTACTTC.

This sequence joins TRBV18 and TRBJ1-5; D not certain. Germline-derived CDR1 and CDR2 are KGHSH and LQKENI. V was shortened by 3 bases and J by 1 base, with 7 bases between the two germline ends. This CDR3 comprises 14 residues. CDR3 sequence (DNA): TGTGCCAGCTCACCGGGTAGAAGCAATCAGCCCCAGCATTTT. It codes for CASSPGRSNQPQHF.

The J gene is TRBJ1-1, the V gene TRBV27; 9 nucleotides align to TRBD1. V trimming: 2 bases; J trimming: 6 bases; junction bases outside the gene matches: 7. This CDR3 has 15 amino acids. Germline CDR1 MNHEY, CDR2 SMNVEV (reference sequence). CDR3 residues: CASSLTSGTGPEAFF. For the CDR3, the DNA is TGTGCCAGCAGTTTAACCTCCGGGACAGGGCCTGAAGCTTTCTTT.

The chain employs TRBV28 and TRBJ2-5; D may be TRBD1 (6 bases). V was trimmed by 3 bases and J by 2 bases, leaving 22 bases between them. CDR1 and CDR2 (germline): MDHEN, SYDVKM. This CDR3 has 18 amino acids. The CDR3 DNA follows: TGTGCCAGCAGTTTCCCCCCACCACAGGGACGTTCTCAAGAGACCCAGTACTTC. As protein: CASSFPPPQGRSQETQYF.

This chain joins TRBV20-1 and TRBJ2-7; TRBD1 aligns across 7 bases. V shed 6 bases and J 3 bases; nucleotides not matched to a gene: 2. Germline CDR1 is DFQATT and CDR2 is SNEGSKA (reference sequence). The CDR3 runs 11 residues. CDR3 in amino acids: CSAGTDYEQYF. The CDR3 region has the DNA TGCAGTGCCGGGACAGACTACGAGCAGTACTTC.

This chain joins TRBV11-2 and TRBJ2-1; a possible D gene is TRBD1 (5 bases). Germline V gives CDR1 SGHAT, CDR2 FQNNGV. The CDR3 contains 13 residues. With 5 bases removed from V and 10 bases from J, the gap between germline ends came to 15 bases. For the CDR3, the DNA is TGTGCCAGCAGCGAGGCAGGGCCAGACGAGCAGTTCTTC. Translating it yields CASSEAGPDEQFF.

This chain uses TRBV19 with TRBJ2-5, with 9 bases lining up with TRBD2. Germline CDR1 is LNHDA and CDR2 is SQIVND (reference sequence). J was trimmed by 7 bases and V by 5 bases; bases with no gene match: 11. The CDR3 is made up of 15 amino acids. In DNA, the CDR3 is TGTGCCAGTAGTTTGGGACTAGCCCCATTGGGGACCCAGTACTTC. Protein product: CASSLGLAPLGTQYF.

The rearrangement joins TRBV11-2 to TRBJ2-5; TRBD2 matches 7 bases. Looked up from germline, CDR1 is SGHAT and CDR2 is FQNNGV. V trimming: 0 bases; J trimming: 4 bases; junction bases outside the gene matches: 11. The CDR3 is 17 amino acids. DNA of the CDR3: TGTGCCAGCAGCTTAGAGATGAGAGGGCCGGGGGGAGAGACCCAGTACTTC. It is translated as CASSLEMRGPGGETQYF.

The chain is built from TRBV14 and TRBJ2-4, with 7 bases that match TRBD2. Germline CDR1 and CDR2: SGHDN and FVKESK. The CDR3 covers 14 residues. Trimming removed 4 bases from V and 6 bases from J; junction bases left unmatched: 6. The CDR3 DNA is TGTGCCAGCAGCCCTACTACGGGGGGAAACATTCAGTACTTC. Its protein is CASSPTTGGNIQYF.

The sample holds one count of this clone. The chain joins TRBV21-1 to TRBJ2-1; the table's TRBD1 call for D was not verified on the DNA. TRBV21-1 is marked as a pseudogene. The CDR3 spans 13 residues. CDR3 nucleotides: TGTGCCAGCCACGGGACAACCTACAATGAGCAGTTCTTC. Protein sequence: CASHGTTYNEQFF.

The chain recombines TRBV5-1 with TRBJ2-1; D possibly corresponds to TRBD1 (10 bases). CDR3 length: 23 residues. Per the germline V gene, CDR1 is SGHRS and CDR2 is YFSETQ. V was cut by 1 base and J by 4 bases, with 36 bases left in between. The CDR3 DNA is TGCGCCAGCAGCTTGATTCCGGGACAGGGGCCGGTGGCTAGCGGGACATTTTACAATGAGCAGTTCTTC. Protein product: CASSLIPGQGPVASGTFYNEQFF. Based on the CDR3 plus reference TRBV5-1 and TRBJ2-1, the full variable domain is KAGVTQTPRYLIKTRGQQVTLSCSPISGHRSVSWYQQTPGQGLQFLFEYFSETQRNKGNFPGRFSGRQFSNSRSEMNVSTLELGDSALYLCASSLIPGQGPVASGTFYNEQFFGPGTRLTVL.

The V gene is TRBV29-1, the J gene TRBJ2-4; TRBD2 matches 10 bases. The CDR3 spans 14 residues. From germline, CDR1 is SQVTM and CDR2 ANQGSEA. Losses at the gene ends were 4 bases for V and 7 bases for J; bases not matched to a gene: 7. The CDR3 loop reads CSVATSGPLNIQYF. CDR3 bases: TGCAGCGTTGCGACTAGCGGGCCCCTGAACATTCAGTACTTC.

The CDR3 sequence: CASSSQGVETDTQYF. The CDR3 DNA reads TGTGCCAGCAGTTCACAGGGGGTTGAGACAGATACGCAGTATTTT. J is TRBJ2-3 and V is TRBV27; 8 nucleotides agree with TRBD1. The V gene's germline CDR1 is MNHEY and CDR2 SMNVEV (reference sequence). The V and J ends lost 4 bases and 3 bases, in that order; junction bases with no gene match: 6. This CDR3 is built from 15 residues.

This sequence joins TRBV6-6 and TRBJ2-7; D tentatively reads TRBD1 or TRBD2 (5 bases each). The CDR3 length is 15 residues. Trimming took off 2 bases at V and 1 base at J, with 12 bases between the two ends. Germline CDR1 and CDR2: MNHNY and SVGAGI (reference sequence). As DNA, the CDR3 is TGTGCCAGCAGTTACGGGACGGACGAATCCTACGAGCAGTACTTC. The encoded protein is CASSYGTDESYEQYF.

The J gene is TRBJ2-3, the V gene TRBV27; 7 nucleotides align to TRBD2. The CDR3 runs to 17 residues. The germline V gene encodes CDR1 MNHEY and CDR2 SMNVEV (reference sequence). V lost 4 bases and J lost 0; bases outside the gene matches: 10. The CDR3 sequence is CASSSPHLAASTDTQYF. In nucleotides, the CDR3 is TGTGCCAGCAGTTCCCCACACCTAGCGGCTAGCACAGATACGCAGTATTTT.

The table lists this clone with a count of one. The chain employs TRBV5-6 and TRBJ2-7; 7 positions agree with TRBD1. CDR1 is SGHDT and CDR2 is YYEEEE in the germline V gene. CDR3 size: 14 residues. V trimming: 2 bases; J trimming: 6 bases; junction bases outside the gene matches: 8. This chain's CDR3 is CASSLPTGHGEQYF. The CDR3 DNA follows: TGTGCCAGCAGCTTACCGACAGGGCATGGCGAGCAGTACTTC.

The chain links TRBV10-1 to TRBJ1-1, with D hard to call. The germline V gene encodes CDR1 WNHNN and CDR2 SYGVQD (reference sequence). This CDR3 has 17 residues. Trimming removed 1 base from V and 0 bases from J, with 15 bases in between. The CDR3 protein is CASSEYYKDSMNTEAFF. In DNA, the CDR3 is TGCGCCAGCAGTGAGTACTACAAGGATTCCATGAACACTGAAGCTTTCTTT.